This T cell receptor (beta chain) was found in a study of naive and memory T cell subsets. Study-wide points: In CD4 and CD8 cells, diversity dropped from naive through EMRA.

Overnight CMV lysate stimulation of fresh PBMCs defined donor CMV status by CD4+ IFNgamma. Four subsets defined by CD45RA and CD27 were sorted after CD3, CD4, CD8 and live/dead staining. Trimming took off 4 bases at V and 4 bases at J, with 16 bases between the two ends. Per the germline V gene, CDR1 is LGHDT and CDR2 is YNNKEL (reference sequence). The CDR3 totals 15 residues. Both TRBC1 and TRBC2 were covered by a beta constant-region primer of two equimolar oligonucleotides. Four rounds of PCR amplified the ligated cDNA using nested alpha and beta constant-region primers plus SP2. TCRdb reanalysed the UMI-ligation and nested PCR reads using MiXCR and keeps one entry per CDR3 protein. This table has about 90,000 distinct CDR3 sequences, approximately 6.5% appearing once. The table lists this clonotype with many counts. Its cognate antigen is unknown.

The TCR originated in a human donor in good health. Sequenced sample: central memory CD4+ T cells from blood. The chain joins TRBV3-1 to TRBJ1-1; D gene unclear. DNA of the CDR3: TGTGCCAGCAGCCCTCGCTCGGGCTCGGCCACTGAAGCTTTCTTT. The encoded protein is CASSPRSGSATEAFF.